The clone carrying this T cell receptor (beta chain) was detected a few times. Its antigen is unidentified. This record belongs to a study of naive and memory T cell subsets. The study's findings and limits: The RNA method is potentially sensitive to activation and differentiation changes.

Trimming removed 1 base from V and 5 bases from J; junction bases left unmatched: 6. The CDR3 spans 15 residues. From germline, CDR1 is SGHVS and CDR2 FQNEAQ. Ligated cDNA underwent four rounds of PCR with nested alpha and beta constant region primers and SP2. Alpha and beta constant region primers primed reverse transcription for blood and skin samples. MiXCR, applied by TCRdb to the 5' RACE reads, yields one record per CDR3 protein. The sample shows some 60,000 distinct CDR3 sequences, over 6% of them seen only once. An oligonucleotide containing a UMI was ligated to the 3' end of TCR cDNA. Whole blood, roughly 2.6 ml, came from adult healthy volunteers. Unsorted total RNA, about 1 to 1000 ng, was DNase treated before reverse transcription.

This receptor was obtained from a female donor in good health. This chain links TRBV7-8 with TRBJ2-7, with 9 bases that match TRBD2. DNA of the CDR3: TGTGCCAGCAGCTTAGGCGCCGGACTAGCGAACGAGCAGTACTTC. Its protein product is CASSLGAGLANEQYF.